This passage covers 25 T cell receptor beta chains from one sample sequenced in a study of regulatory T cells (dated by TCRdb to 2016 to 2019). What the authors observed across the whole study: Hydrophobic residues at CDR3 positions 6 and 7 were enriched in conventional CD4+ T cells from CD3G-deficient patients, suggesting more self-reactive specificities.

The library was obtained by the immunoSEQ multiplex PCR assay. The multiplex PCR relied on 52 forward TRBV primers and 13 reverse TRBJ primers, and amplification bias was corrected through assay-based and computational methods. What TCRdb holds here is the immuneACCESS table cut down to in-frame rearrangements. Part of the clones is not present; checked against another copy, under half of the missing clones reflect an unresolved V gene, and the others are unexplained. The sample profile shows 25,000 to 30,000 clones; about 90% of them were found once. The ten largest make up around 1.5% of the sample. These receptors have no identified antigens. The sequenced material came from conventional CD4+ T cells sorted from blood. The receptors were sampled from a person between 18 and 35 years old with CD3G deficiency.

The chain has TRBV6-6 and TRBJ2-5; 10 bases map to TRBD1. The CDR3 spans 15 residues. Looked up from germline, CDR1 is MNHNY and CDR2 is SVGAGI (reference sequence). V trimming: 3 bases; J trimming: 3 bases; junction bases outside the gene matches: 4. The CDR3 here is CASSYIGTGEETQYF. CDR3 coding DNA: TGTGCCAGCAGTTATATCGGGACAGGGGAAGAGACCCAGTACTTC.

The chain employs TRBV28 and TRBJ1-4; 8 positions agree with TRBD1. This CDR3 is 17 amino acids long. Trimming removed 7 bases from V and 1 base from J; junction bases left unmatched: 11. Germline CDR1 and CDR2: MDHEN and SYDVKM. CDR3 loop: CASNSGSQGGTNEKLFF. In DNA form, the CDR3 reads TGTGCCAGCAACTCCGGGTCACAGGGGGGAACTAATGAAAAACTGTTTTTT.

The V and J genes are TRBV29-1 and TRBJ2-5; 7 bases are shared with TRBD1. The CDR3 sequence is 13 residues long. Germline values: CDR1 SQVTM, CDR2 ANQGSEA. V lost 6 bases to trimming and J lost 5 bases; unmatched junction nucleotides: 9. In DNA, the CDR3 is TGCAGCGTAGACAGGGTGGCTTCGGAGACCCAGTACTTC. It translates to CSVDRVASETQYF.

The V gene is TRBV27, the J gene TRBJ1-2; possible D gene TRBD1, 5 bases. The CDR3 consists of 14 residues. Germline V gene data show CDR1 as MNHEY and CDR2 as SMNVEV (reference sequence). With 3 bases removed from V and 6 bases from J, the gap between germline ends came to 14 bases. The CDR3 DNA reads TGTGCCAGCAGTTTTTGGCAGGGAAGTAATGGCTACACCTTC. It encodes CASSFWQGSNGYTF.

The CDR3 here is CASSYRGPLNTEAFF. The CDR3 DNA is TGTGCCAGCAGCTACCGGGGTCCATTGAACACTGAAGCTTTCTTT. The gene calls are TRBV7-8 and TRBJ1-1; the D is unclear. The V end was cut by 4 bases, the J end by 0 bases, with 12 bases between. This CDR3 spans 15 amino acids. CDR1 SGHVS and CDR2 FQNEAQ come from the germline V gene.

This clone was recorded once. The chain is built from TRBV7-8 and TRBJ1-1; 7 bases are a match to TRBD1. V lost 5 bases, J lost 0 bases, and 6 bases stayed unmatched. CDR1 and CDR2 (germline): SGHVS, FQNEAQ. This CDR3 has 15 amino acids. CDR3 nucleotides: TGTGCCAGCAGCATTGGGACAGCCTTGAACACTGAAGCTTTCTTT. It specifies CASSIGTALNTEAFF.

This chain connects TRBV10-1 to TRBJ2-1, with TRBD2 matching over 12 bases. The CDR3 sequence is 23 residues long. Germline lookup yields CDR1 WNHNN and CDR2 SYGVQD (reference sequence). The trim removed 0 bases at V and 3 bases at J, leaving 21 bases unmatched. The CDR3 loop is CASSESNDRVRLAGDRNYNEQFF. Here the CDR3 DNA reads TGCGCCAGCAGTGAGTCGAATGACAGGGTAAGACTAGCGGGAGATAGGAACTACAATGAGCAGTTCTTC.

This CDR3 is CASAPWTSVRNEQFF. The CDR3 DNA sequence: TGTGCCAGCGCCCCGTGGACTAGCGTCAGGAATGAGCAGTTCTTC. J is TRBJ2-1 and V is TRBV18, with 9 nucleotides matching TRBD2. J lost 7 bases, V lost 8 bases, and 12 bases had no gene match. The CDR3 runs 15 residues. CDR1 is KGHSH and CDR2 is LQKENI in the germline V gene.

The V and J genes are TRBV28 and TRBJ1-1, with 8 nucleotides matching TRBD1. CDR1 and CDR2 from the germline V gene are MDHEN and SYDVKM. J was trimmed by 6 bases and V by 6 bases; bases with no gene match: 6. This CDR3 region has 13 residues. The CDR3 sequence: CASRGGRGPEAFF. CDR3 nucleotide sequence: TGTGCCAGCAGGGGGGGCAGGGGGCCTGAAGCTTTCTTT.

The CDR3 bases are TGTGCCAGCAGTAGGGGGTTTCCCTACGAGCAGTACTTC. Protein: CASSRGFPYEQYF. This sequence joins TRBV28 and TRBJ2-7; tentatively, D is TRBD1 (6 bases). The CDR3 totals 13 residues. Trimming stripped 5 bases from V and 2 bases from J, with 10 bases between. Germline values: CDR1 MDHEN, CDR2 SYDVKM.

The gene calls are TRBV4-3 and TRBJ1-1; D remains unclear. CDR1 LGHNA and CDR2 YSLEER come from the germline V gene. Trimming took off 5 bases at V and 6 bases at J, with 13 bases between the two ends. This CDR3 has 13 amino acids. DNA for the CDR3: TGCGCCAGCAGCGAGGCAGGAGGAGCTGAAGCTTTCTTT. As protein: CASSEAGGAEAFF.

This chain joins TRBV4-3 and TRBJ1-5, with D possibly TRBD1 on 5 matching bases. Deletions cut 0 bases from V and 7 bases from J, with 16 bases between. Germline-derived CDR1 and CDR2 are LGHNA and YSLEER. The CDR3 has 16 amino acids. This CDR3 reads CASSQDAGSRGQPQHF. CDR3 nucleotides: TGCGCCAGCAGCCAAGATGCAGGGTCCCGGGGGCAGCCCCAGCATTTT.

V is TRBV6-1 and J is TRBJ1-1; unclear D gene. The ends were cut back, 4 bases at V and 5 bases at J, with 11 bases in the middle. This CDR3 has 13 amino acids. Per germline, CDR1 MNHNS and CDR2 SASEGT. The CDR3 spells CASSVRAQTEAFF. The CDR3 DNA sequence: TGTGCCAGCAGTGTCCGGGCCCAGACTGAAGCTTTCTTT.

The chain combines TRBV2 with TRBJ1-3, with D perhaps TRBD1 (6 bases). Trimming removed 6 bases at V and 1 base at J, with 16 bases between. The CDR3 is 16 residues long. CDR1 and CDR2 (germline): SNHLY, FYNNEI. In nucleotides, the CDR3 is TGTGCCAGCAGCGCAGCTGGGACAACATCTGGAAACACCATATATTTT. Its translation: CASSAAGTTSGNTIYF.

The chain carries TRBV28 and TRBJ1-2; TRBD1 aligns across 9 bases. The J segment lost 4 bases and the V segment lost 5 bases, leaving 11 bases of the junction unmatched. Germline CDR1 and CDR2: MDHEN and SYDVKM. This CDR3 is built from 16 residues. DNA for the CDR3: TGTGCCAGCAGTCAGGGACAGGGAAGTAGTATCTATGGCTACACCTTC. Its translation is CASSQGQGSSIYGYTF.

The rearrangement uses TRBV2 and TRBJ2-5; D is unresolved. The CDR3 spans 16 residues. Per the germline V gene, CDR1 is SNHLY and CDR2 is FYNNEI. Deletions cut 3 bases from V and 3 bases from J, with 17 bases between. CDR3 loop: CASSEAQLLRKETQYF. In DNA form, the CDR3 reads TGTGCCAGCAGTGAGGCGCAGTTACTGAGGAAAGAGACCCAGTACTTC.

CDR3 region: CASSLGEHLHYGYTF. The DNA for the CDR3 is TGTGCCAGCAGCTTAGGCGAACACCTACACTATGGCTACACCTTC. The chain employs TRBV7-8 and TRBJ1-2; D unresolved. Germline V gene sequence: CDR1 SGHVS, CDR2 FQNEAQ. The CDR3 loop spans 15 amino acids. Trimming shortened V by 1 base and J by 3 bases, and 12 bases separated the two germline ends.

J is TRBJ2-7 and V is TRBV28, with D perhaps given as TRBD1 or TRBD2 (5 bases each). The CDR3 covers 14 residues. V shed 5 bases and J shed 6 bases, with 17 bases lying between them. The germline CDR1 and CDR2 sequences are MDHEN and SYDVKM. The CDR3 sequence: CASSRPGPPLEQYF. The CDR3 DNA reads TGTGCCAGCAGTCGACCGGGACCACCCCTCGAGCAGTACTTC.

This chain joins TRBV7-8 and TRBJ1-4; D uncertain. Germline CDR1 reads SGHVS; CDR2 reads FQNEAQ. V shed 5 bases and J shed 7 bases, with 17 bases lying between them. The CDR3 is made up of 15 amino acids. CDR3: CASSTSGARGEKLFF. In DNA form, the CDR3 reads TGTGCCAGCAGCACTTCAGGCGCTCGGGGTGAAAAACTGTTTTTT. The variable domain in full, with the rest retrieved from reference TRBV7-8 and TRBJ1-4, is GAGVSQSPRYKVAKRGQDVALRCDPISGHVSLFWYQQALGQGPEFLTYFQNEAQLDKSGLPSDRFFAERPEGSVSTLKIQRTQQEDSAVYLCASSTSGARGEKLFFGSGTQLSVL.

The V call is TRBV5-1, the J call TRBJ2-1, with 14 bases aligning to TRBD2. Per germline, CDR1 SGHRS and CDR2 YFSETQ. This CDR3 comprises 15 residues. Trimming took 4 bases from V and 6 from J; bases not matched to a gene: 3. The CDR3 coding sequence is TGCGCCAGCAGCATAGGACTAGCGGGAGGCAATGAGCAGTTCTTC. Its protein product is CASSIGLAGGNEQFF.

The CDR3 is CASSVTGRGTDTQYF. The CDR3 bases are TGTGCCAGCAGCGTAACAGGGAGAGGGACAGATACGCAGTATTTT. This rearrangement joins TRBV9 to TRBJ2-3; a weak D match, TRBD1 (6 bases). CDR1 SGDLS and CDR2 YYNGEE come from the germline V gene. This CDR3 contains 15 residues. V lost 1 base and J 3 bases, leaving 12 bases between the germline ends.

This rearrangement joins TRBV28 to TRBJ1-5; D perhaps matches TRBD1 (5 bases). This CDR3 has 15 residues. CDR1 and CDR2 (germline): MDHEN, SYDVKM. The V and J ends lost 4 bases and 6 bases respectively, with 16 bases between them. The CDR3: CASSSVRVLTQPQHF. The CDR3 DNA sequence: TGTGCCAGCAGTTCGGTCAGGGTCTTAACTCAGCCCCAGCATTTT.

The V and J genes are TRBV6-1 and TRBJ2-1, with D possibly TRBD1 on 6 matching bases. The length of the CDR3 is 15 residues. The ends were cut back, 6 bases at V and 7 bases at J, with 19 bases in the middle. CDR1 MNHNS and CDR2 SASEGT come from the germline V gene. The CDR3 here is CASSPGTQGRNEQFF. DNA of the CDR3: TGTGCCAGCAGCCCCGGGACCCAGGGGCGGAATGAGCAGTTCTTC.

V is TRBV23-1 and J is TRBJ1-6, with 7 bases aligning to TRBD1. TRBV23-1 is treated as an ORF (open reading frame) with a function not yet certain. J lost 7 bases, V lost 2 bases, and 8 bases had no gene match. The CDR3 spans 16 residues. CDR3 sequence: CASSQPLRGVNSPLHF. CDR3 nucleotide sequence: TGCGCCAGCAGTCAACCCCTCAGGGGGGTAAATTCACCCCTCCACTTT.

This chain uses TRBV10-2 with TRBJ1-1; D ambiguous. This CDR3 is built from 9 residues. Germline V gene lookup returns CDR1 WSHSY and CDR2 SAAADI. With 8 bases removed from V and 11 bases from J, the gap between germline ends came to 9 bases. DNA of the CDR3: TGCGCCAGCCGACCCCCGGCTTTCTTT. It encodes CASRPPAFF.